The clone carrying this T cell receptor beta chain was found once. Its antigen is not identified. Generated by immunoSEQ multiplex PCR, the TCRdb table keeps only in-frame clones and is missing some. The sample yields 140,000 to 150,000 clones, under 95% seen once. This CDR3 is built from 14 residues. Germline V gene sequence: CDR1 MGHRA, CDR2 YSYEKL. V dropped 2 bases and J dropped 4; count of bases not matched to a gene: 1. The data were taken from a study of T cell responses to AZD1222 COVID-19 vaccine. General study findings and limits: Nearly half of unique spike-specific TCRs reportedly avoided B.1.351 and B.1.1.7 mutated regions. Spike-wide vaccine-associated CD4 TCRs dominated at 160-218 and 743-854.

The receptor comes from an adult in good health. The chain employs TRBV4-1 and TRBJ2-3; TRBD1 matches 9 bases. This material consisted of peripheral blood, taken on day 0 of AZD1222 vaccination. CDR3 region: CASSQRTGADTQYF. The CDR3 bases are TGCGCCAGCAGCCAACGGACAGGGGCAGATACGCAGTATTTT.